The clone carrying this T cell receptor beta chain turned up a few times. Germline V gene lookup returns CDR1 LNHNV and CDR2 YYDKDF (reference sequence). Trimming pared 4 bases from V and 3 bases from J, leaving 9 bases between. The length of the CDR3 is 14 residues. The sample comes from a study of blood T cell repertoires in COVID-19. Study-wide context: From T cells, B-cell-depleted T cells, or PBMCs came the material, which was cDNA or gDNA.

Under the authors' procedure: For nucleated cells, counts were estimated from reference gene primer amplification. The table came from immunoSEQ multiplex PCR; TCRdb's copy has only in-frame clones and leaves some out. Clonal size and the V and J genes are those of that table, whereas D and trimming came from the DNA. There are 90,000 or so clones in the sample; around 67% occur only once, and roughly 25% lies in the top ten. The sample was peripheral blood. The TCR comes from a woman aged 55 to 70 in a cohort sampled during active or convalescent COVID-19. The chain joins TRBV15 to TRBJ2-2; possible D gene TRBD1, 5 bases. The CDR3 nucleotides read TGTGCCACCAGCATCACAGGATACACCGGGGAGCTGTTTTTT. This encodes CATSITGYTGELFF. The full variable domain, with the rest looked up from reference TRBV15 and TRBJ2-2, is DAMVIQNPRYQVTQFGKPVTLSCSQTLNHNVMYWYQQKSSQAPKLLFHYYDKDFNNEADTPDNFQSRRPNTSFCFLDIRSPGLGDTAMYLCATSITGYTGELFFGEGSRLTVL.